The 18 T cell receptor beta chains listed next were all sequenced from one sample in a study of shared clonotypes between healthy human individuals. Measured with immunoSEQ multiplex PCR; TCRdb has only the in-frame clones, and not every one. Altogether 950,000 to 1,200,000 clones are present, 77% being singletons, with the ten largest covering 0.89%. Input material: memory CD4+ T cells from PBMCs. Subset of the sample: CD45RA-negative fraction. The receptors were gathered from a young man in good health. Some clones in this sample may be carry-over from other donors' samples.

The gene calls are TRBV4-2 and TRBJ2-1; D not resolved. Germline CDR1 LGHNA, CDR2 YNFKEQ. CDR3 length: 14 residues. V dropped 4 bases and J dropped 1 base, with 8 bases sitting between them. This chain's CDR3 is CASSRDRSYNEQFF. The CDR3 DNA follows: TGTGCCAGCAGCCGCGACCGGTCCTACAATGAGCAGTTCTTC.

This chain connects TRBV27 to TRBJ2-7; D is possibly TRBD2 (6 bases). This CDR3 is built from 15 residues. Germline CDR1 MNHEY, CDR2 SMNVEV (reference sequence). Trimming removed 5 bases from V and 1 base from J, with 15 bases in between. Here the CDR3 reads CASSARGTASYEQYF. The CDR3 DNA is TGTGCCAGCAGTGCCCGAGGGACTGCGTCCTACGAGCAGTACTTC.

V usage is TRBV18 and J usage is TRBJ2-7, with 10 bases lining up with TRBD1. V gave up 7 bases and J gave up 6 bases; unmatched junction bases: 9. Germline V gene sequence: CDR1 KGHSH, CDR2 LQKENI. This CDR3 region has 14 residues. The CDR3 DNA reads TGTGCCAGCTGTGGGGACAGGGGATTGGGCGAGCAGTACTTC. Amino acid sequence: CASCGDRGLGEQYF.

The chain joins TRBV6-1 to TRBJ2-2; D is uncertain. The V gene's germline CDR1 is MNHNS and CDR2 SASEGT. V gave up 6 bases and J gave up 2 bases, with 7 bases separating them. The CDR3 contains 13 residues. This CDR3 reads CASRLINTGELFF. The CDR3 DNA follows: TGTGCCAGCAGACTAATAAACACCGGGGAGCTGTTTTTT.

This sequence joins TRBV6-6 and TRBJ2-7; possible D gene TRBD2, 6 bases. Germline-derived CDR1 and CDR2 are MNHNY and SVGAGI (reference sequence). V was shortened by 11 bases and J by 5 bases, with 16 bases between the two germline ends. This CDR3 is built from 12 residues. This chain's CDR3 is CAVGRGMNEQYF. The CDR3 region has the DNA TGTGCCGTTGGGCGGGGTATGAACGAGCAGTACTTC.

This clone came up many times. V gene TRBV11-2 combines with J gene TRBJ2-7; D is undetermined. CDR3 size: 14 residues. The V gene lost 7 bases and the J gene lost 4 bases, with 17 bases spanning the gap. Germline loops: CDR1 SGHAT, CDR2 FQNNGV. The CDR3 nucleotides read TGTGCCAGCACAGCTCTTAGAGGCCCTTACGAGCAGTACTTC. It translates to CASTALRGPYEQYF.

The rearrangement joins TRBV7-9 to TRBJ2-1; possibly TRBD2 for D (5 bases). The CDR3 is 15 amino acids. The germline V and J ends were trimmed by 5 bases and 0 bases, with 11 bases remaining between them. Germline V gene lookup returns CDR1 SEHNR and CDR2 FQNEAQ (reference sequence). This chain's CDR3 is CASSKSGSSYNEQFF. The DNA of the CDR3 is TGTGCCAGCAGCAAAAGCGGAAGCTCCTACAATGAGCAGTTCTTC.

The chain carries TRBV10-3 and TRBJ1-3; D unresolved. The V gene lost 10 bases and the J gene lost 0 bases, with 16 bases spanning the gap. Looked up from germline, CDR1 is ENHRY and CDR2 is SYGVKD. This CDR3 is 15 amino acids long. This CDR3 is CATQGLTHSGNTIYF. The CDR3 nucleotides are TGTGCCACACAAGGACTGACACACTCTGGAAACACCATATATTTT.

In regard to this clone: Different DNA sequences within this sample yield the same CDR3. The chain links TRBV5-6 to TRBJ1-6; no definite D call. The CDR3 spans 13 residues. Trimming took 3 bases from V and 9 from J, leaving 10 bases between them. Per germline, CDR1 SGHDT and CDR2 YYEEEE. This chain's CDR3 is CASSSRRGSPLHF. CDR3 sequence (DNA): TGTGCCAGCAGCTCTAGACGGGGTTCACCCCTCCACTTT.

The chain has TRBV5-1 and TRBJ1-2; D is uncertain. The CDR3 extends over 12 amino acids. The V gene's germline CDR1 is SGHRS and CDR2 YFSETQ. V was trimmed by 2 bases and J by 4 bases, leaving 6 bases between them. The CDR3 loop is CASSFRRYGYTF. The CDR3 DNA follows: TGCGCCAGCAGCTTCCGGCGCTATGGCTACACCTTC.

The sample holds one count of this clone. This CDR3 is CASSNPMALKNIQYF. The CDR3 DNA is TGTGCCAGCAGCAACCCCATGGCTCTCAAAAACATTCAGTACTTC. The chain combines TRBV5-4 with TRBJ2-4; D not resolved. CDR1 is SGHNT, CDR2 YYREEE, per germline (reference sequence). This CDR3 has 15 residues. Trimming left V 4 bases short and J 3 bases short, with 14 bases between.

This chain uses TRBV7-9 with TRBJ2-3; the match to TRBD2 covers 8 bases. Germline lookup yields CDR1 SEHNR and CDR2 FQNEAQ (reference sequence). V gave up 5 bases and J gave up 1 base; unmatched junction bases: 11. CDR3 length: 17 amino acids. The CDR3: CASSPSTGRGGTDTQYF. The CDR3 region has the DNA TGTGCCAGCAGCCCCTCAACGGGGCGGGGGGGCACAGATACGCAGTATTTT. Filled out from reference TRBV7-9 and TRBJ2-3, the complete variable domain reads DTGVSQNPRHKITKRGQNVTFRCDPISEHNRLYWYRQTLGQGPEFLTYFQNEAQLEKSRLLSDRFSAERPKGSFSTLEIQRTEQGDSAMYLCASSPSTGRGGTDTQYFGPGTRLTVL.

This chain joins TRBV9 and TRBJ1-2, with D tentatively TRBD1 (5 bases). This CDR3 has 13 residues. Germline V gene data show CDR1 as SGDLS and CDR2 as YYNGEE. Trimming left V 2 bases short and J 7 bases short, with 12 bases between. The CDR3 sequence: CASSVGEFRGYTF. CDR3 DNA: TGTGCCAGCAGCGTGGGGGAATTTCGTGGCTACACCTTC.

The chain links TRBV29-1 to TRBJ2-5, with D perhaps TRBD2 (7 bases). The CDR3 contains 13 residues. The ends were cut back, 2 bases at V and 1 base at J, with 8 bases in the middle. In germline, CDR1 is SQVTM, CDR2 ANQGSEA. DNA of the CDR3: TGCAGCGTTGAAAGGGGGGGCCAAGAGACCCAGTACTTC. Its protein is CSVERGGQETQYF.

The chain has TRBV4-1 and TRBJ2-7, with D possibly being TRBD2 (7 bases). Germline V gene sequence: CDR1 MGHRA, CDR2 YSYEKL. CDR3 size: 17 residues. V lost 3 bases, J lost 6 bases, and 24 bases lay in between. The CDR3 sequence is CASSQPRGGGAFVEQYF. In DNA form, the CDR3 reads TGCGCCAGCAGCCAGCCCCGAGGGGGGGGCGCCTTCGTCGAGCAGTACTTC.

The V call is TRBV7-2, the J call TRBJ1-2, with no clear D. Germline V gene lookup returns CDR1 SGHTA and CDR2 FQGNSA. Deletions cut 0 bases from V and 0 bases from J, with 2 bases between. This CDR3 has 13 amino acids. The CDR3 is CASSLAANYGYTF. Written as DNA, the CDR3 is TGTGCCAGCAGCTTAGCAGCTAACTATGGCTACACCTTC.

The chain combines TRBV9 with TRBJ1-2, with 8 bases fitting TRBD1. Germline CDR1 and CDR2: SGDLS and YYNGEE. This CDR3 comprises 13 residues. The V and J ends lost 4 bases and 2 bases, in that order; junction bases with no gene match: 1. The CDR3 is CASSRQGNYGYTF. DNA of the CDR3: TGTGCCAGCAGCCGACAGGGGAACTATGGCTACACCTTC.

The chain employs TRBV7-9 and TRBJ1-2; a weak D match, TRBD1 (5 bases). Germline lookup yields CDR1 SEHNR and CDR2 FQNEAQ (reference sequence). The V gene lost 4 bases and the J gene lost 6 bases, with 18 bases spanning the gap. The CDR3 is 15 amino acids. The CDR3 region has the DNA TGTGCCAGCAGCTCCCAACAGGCGTCGTTAAATGGCTACACCTTC. Amino acids: CASSSQQASLNGYTF.